This T cell receptor beta chain was recovered during a study of T cells in Graves' hyperthyroidism and ophthalmopathy. Whole-study findings and limits: Blood also contained most expanded thyroid clonotypes above 0.001.

As to this clonotype: Its target is not known.

There were TCR beta CDR3 regions amplified from RNA transcripts. Carried out on the TCR CDR3, a first-round RT-PCR used the HTBI primer set. TCRdb ran MiXCR on the multiplex PCR reads and lists one entry per CDR3 protein. This sample has approximately 630,000 distinct CDR3 sequences, with around 15% found just once. V gave up 7 bases and J gave up 4 bases; unmatched junction bases: 5. CDR3 size: 12 residues. Germline loops: CDR1 DFQATT, CDR2 SNEGSKA (reference sequence). This chain links TRBV20-1 with TRBJ1-2; 8 bases align to TRBD1. Sequencing input: blood. This clonotype originated in a woman in her twenties or thirties with Graves' hyperthyroidism. The DNA for the CDR3 is TGCAGTGGGAGACAGGGGACCTATGGCTACACCTTC. This encodes CSGRQGTYGYTF.